This TCR beta chain is from a study of blood T cell repertoires in COVID-19 (dated by TCRdb to 2019 to 2021). In the study overall: The collaborator samples originated in the United States, Italy and Spain and spanned the acute and convalescent phases of COVID-19. The samples were drawn from the first 160 participants of the ongoing ImmuneRACE study and from 1,254 subjects provided by 6 global collaborators. The material from the prospective study consisted of cDNA or gDNA derived from T cells, B-cell-depleted T cells, or PBMCs. A freely available public database, intended as a resource for researchers studying the immune response to SARS-CoV-2, is where the repertoires were released. Where available, HLA class I and class II types were taken from metadata supplied by the sample provider and were not determined by assay-based typing. The dataset comprised deeply sampled blood TCRbeta repertoires from subjects exposed to, actively infected with, or recovered from COVID-19. Nearly every sample came with metadata listing a de-identified subject ID, COVID-19 status, age in years and sex.

Relative to germline, V is 5 bases shorter and J is 6 bases shorter, with 16 bases between their ends. Including the terminal cysteine and phenylalanine, the CDR3 comprises 13 residues. Only the CDR3 region is kept as DNA, spanning 39 bases read in frame from base 1. CDR1 and CDR2 (GTSNPN, SVGIG) derive from the germline V gene (reference sequence). TCRbeta CDR3 regions were amplified from genomic DNA by means of the immunoSEQ Assay, a bias-controlled multiplex PCR. The authors processed their data as follows. Within the assay, amplification of reference gene primers was used to estimate how many nucleated cells each sample contained. To quantify the absolute abundance of each unique TCRbeta CDR3 rearrangement, sequence reads were collapsed and filtered. For each sample, productive Simpson clonality was calculated as the square root of Simpson's diversity index over productive rearrangements. Not all clones reach the TCRdb copy of this immuneACCESS table, which keeps in-frame sequences only. Checked studies attribute under half of the gap to unresolved V genes and leave the rest unexplained. The DNA gave D and trimming, while V, J and clone size come from that table. Present in this sample are about 200,000 clones, roughly nine tenths of which were seen just once. The ten largest clones capture around a fifth of the sample.

This clone occurred once. This receptor's antigen is unknown. No qualities accompany the bases; no much larger clone lies one base away. The collaborating institutions used their own protocols to collect whole blood in K2EDTA tubes. For TCRbeta analysis, collaborators shipped samples in one of three forms: frozen whole blood, isolated PBMCs, or DNA extracted from either of those sample types. Paper-wide results and their limitations: How much clinical and demographic metadata was included differed by source and by participant, and the metadata was provided uncurated.

The chain links TRBV30 with TRBJ1-2, with no confidently assigned D gene. This receptor was identified in a man in his 60s with active or convalescent COVID-19. The sample comprised peripheral blood. The nucleotides are TGTGCCTGGTCCCCCTTGCGAGGAAATGGCTACACCTTC. This sequence encodes CAWSPLRGNGYTF.